This TCR beta chain was retrieved from a study of early T cells in non-severe SARS-CoV-2 infection. The overall study: Sequencing input comprised bulk RNA from unsorted whole blood; chain pairing was not available. Findings and caveats of the study: VDJdb-based matching was biased toward anti-spike CD8 responses and missed private and CD4 specificities.

Researchers attached unique molecular identifiers to individual cDNA molecules. In TCRdb, the 5' RACE reads were re-called with MiXCR into one record per CDR3 protein. This table holds around 37,000 distinct CDR3 sequences, about 10% found once. There are many counts of this clonotype. Its antigen is unidentified. At one boundary the junction diverges from the germline segment, which might be a read error. CDR3 length: 11 amino acids. The germline V gene encodes CDR1 MNHEY and CDR2 SVGEGT. This sequence joins TRBV6-2 or TRBV6-3 and TRBJ1-5; no clear D. Sample: whole blood. The receptor was derived from an adult who was a healthcare worker with PCR-confirmed SARS-CoV-2 infection or an uninfected control (not recorded which). The CDR3 DNA reads TGTGCCAGCACCGATAGCCGAGACGCCTCATTT. Its protein product is CASTDSRDASF.